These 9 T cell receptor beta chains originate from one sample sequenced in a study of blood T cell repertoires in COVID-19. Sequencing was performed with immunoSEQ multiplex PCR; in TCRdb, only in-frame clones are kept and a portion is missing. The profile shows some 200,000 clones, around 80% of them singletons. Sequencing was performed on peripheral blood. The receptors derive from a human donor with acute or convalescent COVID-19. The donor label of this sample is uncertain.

In DNA, the CDR3 is TGTGCCAGCAGCCCGGGGACTAGTCCCCTTGAGCAGTTCTTC. Encoded protein: CASSPGTSPLEQFF. The J gene is TRBJ2-1, the V gene TRBV3-1 (or the pseudogene TRBV3-2); 8 nucleotides align to TRBD2. There are 14 residues in the CDR3. Germline CDR1 and CDR2: LGHDT and YNNKEL (reference sequence). With V trimmed by 4 bases and J by 9 bases, 8 bases remained unmatched.

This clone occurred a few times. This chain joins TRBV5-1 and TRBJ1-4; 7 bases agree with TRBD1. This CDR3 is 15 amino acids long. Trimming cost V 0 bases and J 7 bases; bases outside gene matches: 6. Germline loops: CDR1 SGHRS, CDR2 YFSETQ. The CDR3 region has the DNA TGCGCCAGCAGCTTGGCCGCGGGGACAGCTGAAAAACTGTTTTTT. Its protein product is CASSLAAGTAEKLFF.

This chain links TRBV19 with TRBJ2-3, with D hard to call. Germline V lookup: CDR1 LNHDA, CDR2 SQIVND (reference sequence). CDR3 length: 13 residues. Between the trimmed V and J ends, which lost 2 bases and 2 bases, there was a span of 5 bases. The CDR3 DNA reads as TGTGCCAGTAGTATACAGGACACAGATACGCAGTATTTT. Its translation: CASSIQDTDTQYF.

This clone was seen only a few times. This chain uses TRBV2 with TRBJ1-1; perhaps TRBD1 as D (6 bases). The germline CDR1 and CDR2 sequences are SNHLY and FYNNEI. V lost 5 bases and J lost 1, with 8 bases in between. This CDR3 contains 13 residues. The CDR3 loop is CASSSDRNTEAFF. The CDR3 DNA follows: TGTGCCAGCAGTTCGGACAGGAACACTGAAGCTTTCTTT. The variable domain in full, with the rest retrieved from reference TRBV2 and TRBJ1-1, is EPEVTQTPSHQVTQMGQEVILRCVPISNHLYFYWYRQILGQKVEFLVSFYNNEISEKSEIFDDQFSVERPDGSNFTLKIRSTKLEDSAMYFCASSSDRNTEAFFGQGTRLTVV.

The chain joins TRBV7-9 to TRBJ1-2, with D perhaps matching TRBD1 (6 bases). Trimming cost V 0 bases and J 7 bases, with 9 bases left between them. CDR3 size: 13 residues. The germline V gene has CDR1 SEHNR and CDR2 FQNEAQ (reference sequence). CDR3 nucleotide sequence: TGTGCCAGCAGCTTAGCAGGGGGTGGTGGCTACACCTTC. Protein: CASSLAGGGGYTF.

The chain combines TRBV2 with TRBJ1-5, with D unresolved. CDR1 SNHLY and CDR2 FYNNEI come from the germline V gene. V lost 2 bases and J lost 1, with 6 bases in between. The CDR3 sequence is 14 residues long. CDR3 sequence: CASSERESNQPQHF. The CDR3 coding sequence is TGTGCCAGCAGTGAACGGGAAAGCAATCAGCCCCAGCATTTT.

The CDR3 DNA reads as TGTGCCATCAGCCGGGACACAGATAATTCACCCCTCCACTTT. Translating gives CAISRDTDNSPLHF. The chain employs TRBV10-3 and TRBJ1-6; D might be TRBD1 (6 bases). The V end lost 6 bases, the J end lost 5 bases, and 11 bases lay between the germline ends. This CDR3 has 14 amino acids. Germline CDR1 reads ENHRY; CDR2 reads SYGVKD.

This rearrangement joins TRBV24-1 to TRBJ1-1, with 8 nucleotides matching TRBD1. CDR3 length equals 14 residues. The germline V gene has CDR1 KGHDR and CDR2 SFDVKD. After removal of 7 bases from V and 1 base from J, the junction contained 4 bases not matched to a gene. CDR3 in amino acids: CATRAGGRNTEAFF. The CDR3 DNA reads TGTGCCACCAGGGCAGGGGGCCGGAACACTGAAGCTTTCTTT.

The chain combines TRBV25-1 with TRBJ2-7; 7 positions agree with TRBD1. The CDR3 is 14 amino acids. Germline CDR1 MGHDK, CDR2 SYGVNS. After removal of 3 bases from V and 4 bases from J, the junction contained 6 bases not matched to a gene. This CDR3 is CASSEGQPPYEQYF. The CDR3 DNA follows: TGTGCCAGCAGTGAGGGACAGCCTCCTTACGAGCAGTACTTC.